Below are 2 T cell receptor beta chains sequenced from a single sample in a study of blood T cell repertoires in COVID-19. The protocol was immunoSEQ multiplex PCR, while the TCRdb copy is restricted to in-frame clones and leaves out a portion. The sample includes approximately 220,000 clones, 70% to 90% seen only once; the top ten take 2.9%. Specimen: peripheral blood. These receptors were obtained from a man aged 45 to 65 who had recovered from COVID-19.

This chain uses TRBV7-7 with TRBJ2-2; maybe TRBD2 (6 bases). Germline values: CDR1 SSHAT, CDR2 FNYEAQ (reference sequence). The V and J ends lost 5 bases and 6 bases respectively, with 19 bases between them. This CDR3 is 16 amino acids long. The CDR3, as DNA: TGTGCCAGCAGCCTGGGGCCTAGCGATAATTCCGGGGAGCTGTTTTTT. Protein product: CASSLGPSDNSGELFF.

The CDR3 spells CASIVGTSRQETQYF. The DNA of the CDR3 is TGCGCCAGCATAGTGGGGACTAGCAGACAAGAGACCCAGTACTTC. V usage is TRBV5-1 and J usage is TRBJ2-5, with TRBD2 matching 9 bases. Trimming cost V 6 bases and J 2 bases; bases outside gene matches: 8. Germline V gives CDR1 SGHRS, CDR2 YFSETQ. The CDR3 contains 15 residues.